The rows below give T cell receptor beta chains drawn from one sample of a study of Tregs in tolerant kidney transplant recipients. Measured with immunoSEQ multiplex PCR; TCRdb has only the in-frame clones, and not every one. This table has 20,000 to 25,000 clones, approximately 84% appearing once. Sequenced here: CD8+ T cells from blood (PBMCs), sampled 6 months after the transplant. These receptors came from a human patient who received a combined kidney and bone marrow transplant. These T cells may partly come from the graft donor. The CDR3 runs from the conserved cysteine through the conserved F or W. Fields, in order: J gene, D gene, clone size, V gene, CDR3 DNA, CDR3 protein. The D gene is left open where the match is weak. Not every row has a clone size; where given, it reads once, few, many or a size class.

J gene: TRBJ2-1
D gene: .
clone size: .
V gene: TRBV7-9
CDR3 DNA: TGTGCCAGCAGTCCCCCGGGTAGCGGTGTCGATGAGCAGTTCTTC
CDR3 protein: CASSPPGSGVDEQFF

J gene: TRBJ1-1
D gene: TRBD1
clone size: .
V gene: TRBV27
CDR3 DNA: TGTGCCAGCAGTTTATACCCCCTGAGGGGGCGGAATGAAGCTTTCTTT
CDR3 protein: CASSLYPLRGRNEAFF

J gene: TRBJ2-7
D gene: .
clone size: .
V gene: TRBV7-6
CDR3 DNA: TGTGCCAGCAGCTTCGGACTGACCTACGAGCAGTACTTC
CDR3 protein: CASSFGLTYEQYF

J gene: TRBJ2-5
D gene: TRBD1
clone size: .
V gene: TRBV5-1
CDR3 DNA: TGCGCCAGCAGCCTGAGGGGGCGGCAAGAGACCCAGTACTTC
CDR3 protein: CASSLRGRQETQYF

J gene: TRBJ2-3
D gene: .
clone size: .
V gene: TRBV13
CDR3 DNA: TGTGCCAGCAGCCAAGTGGGGGGACCCACAGATACGCAGTATTTT
CDR3 protein: CASSQVGGPTDTQYF

J gene: TRBJ2-5
D gene: .
clone size: .
V gene: TRBV10-3
CDR3 DNA: TGTGCCATCAGTGTTGGGAGGGGGGGCCAAGAGACCCAGTACTTC
CDR3 protein: CAISVGRGGQETQYF

J gene: TRBJ1-1
D gene: TRBD1
clone size: once
V gene: TRBV19
CDR3 DNA: TGTGCCAGTGGGGACAGGGTGCGAGTTGAAGCTTTCTTT
CDR3 protein: CASGDRVRVEAFF

J gene: TRBJ2-2
D gene: .
clone size: once
V gene: TRBV23-1
CDR3 DNA: TGCGCCAGCAGTCAGTACGGGACTAACACCGGGGAGCTGTTTTTT
CDR3 protein: CASSQYGTNTGELFF

J gene: TRBJ2-7
D gene: .
clone size: .
V gene: TRBV6-6
CDR3 DNA: TGTGCCAGCAGTTACAAACAGGGTCCCTACGAGCAGTACTTC
CDR3 protein: CASSYKQGPYEQYF

J gene: TRBJ1-6
D gene: .
clone size: few
V gene: TRBV2
CDR3 DNA: TGTGCCAGCAGTGAAACAGTCCAAGGGGCCTCACCCCTCCACTTT
CDR3 protein: CASSETVQGASPLHF

J gene: TRBJ2-3
D gene: .
clone size: .
V gene: TRBV30
CDR3 DNA: TGTGCCTGGTTAGCGTTAAGCACAGATACGCAGTATTTT
CDR3 protein: CAWLALSTDTQYF

J gene: TRBJ2-7
D gene: .
clone size: .
V gene: TRBV14
CDR3 DNA: TGTGCCAGCAGCCTCATCATGGGGGGGGGCGACGAGCAGTACTTC
CDR3 protein: CASSLIMGGGDEQYF

J gene: TRBJ2-5
D gene: TRBD1
clone size: .
V gene: TRBV29-1
CDR3 DNA: TGCAGCGTTGAAGGCTCCGGGACAGGGTTTTCGTACCAAGAGACCCAGTACTTC
CDR3 protein: CSVEGSGTGFSYQETQYF

J gene: TRBJ2-7
D gene: .
clone size: .
V gene: TRBV30
CDR3 DNA: TGTGCCTGGAGTGACAGGAAGTCCTACGAGCAGTACTTC
CDR3 protein: CAWSDRKSYEQYF

J gene: TRBJ2-7
D gene: .
clone size: .
V gene: TRBV5-6
CDR3 DNA: TGTGCCAGCAGCTTTTCCGCCTACGAGCAGTACTTC
CDR3 protein: CASSFSAYEQYF

J gene: TRBJ2-2
D gene: .
clone size: .
V gene: TRBV2
CDR3 DNA: TGTGCCAGCAGTGAATGGGGGCTGGGCACCGGGGAGCTGTTTTTT
CDR3 protein: CASSEWGLGTGELFF

J gene: TRBJ2-3
D gene: TRBD2
clone size: .
V gene: TRBV7-9
CDR3 DNA: TGTGCCAGCAGCTTGAGCGGGAGACCTGATACGCAGTATTTT
CDR3 protein: CASSLSGRPDTQYF

J gene: TRBJ2-3
D gene: TRBD2
clone size: .
V gene: TRBV5-4
CDR3 DNA: TGTGCCAGCAGCTTGGCCCCCCGTAGCGGGGCTAGCACAGATACGCAGTATTTT
CDR3 protein: CASSLAPRSGASTDTQYF

J gene: TRBJ2-3
D gene: TRBD1
clone size: once
V gene: TRBV4-1
CDR3 DNA: TGCGCCAGCAGCCACCAGGGGGCAGATACGCAGTATTTT
CDR3 protein: CASSHQGADTQYF

J gene: TRBJ1-5
D gene: .
clone size: .
V gene: TRBV5-6
CDR3 DNA: TGTGCCAGCAGCCTGGTTCGGGATGTCAATCAGCCCCAGCATTTT
CDR3 protein: CASSLVRDVNQPQHF

J gene: TRBJ1-3
D gene: .
clone size: .
V gene: TRBV4-3
CDR3 DNA: TGCGCCAGCAGCCAAGACGCTGGGTTACTAACGGGGTTAGAGGGAAACACCATATATTTT
CDR3 protein: CASSQDAGLLTGLEGNTIYF

J gene: TRBJ2-7
D gene: .
clone size: .
V gene: TRBV6-6
CDR3 DNA: TGTGCCAGCAGTTACGGCAGATACTACGAGCAGTACTTC
CDR3 protein: CASSYGRYYEQYF

J gene: TRBJ1-2
D gene: TRBD1
clone size: .
V gene: TRBV6-5
CDR3 DNA: TGTGCTACCCGGACAGGGGAAGGCTACACCTTC
CDR3 protein: CATRTGEGYTF

J gene: TRBJ1-1
D gene: .
clone size: .
V gene: TRBV5-4
CDR3 DNA: TGTGCCAGCAGCTGGGACATATCCCCTGAAGCTTTCTTT
CDR3 protein: CASSWDISPEAFF

J gene: TRBJ2-5
D gene: TRBD1
clone size: .
V gene: TRBV19
CDR3 DNA: TGTGCCAGTAGTATACGCGGACAGGGATACCAAGAGACCCAGTACTTC
CDR3 protein: CASSIRGQGYQETQYF

J gene: TRBJ2-7
D gene: .
clone size: .
V gene: TRBV27
CDR3 DNA: TGTGCCAGCAGTGTCTCACCGTCGAGCGAGCAGTACTTC
CDR3 protein: CASSVSPSSEQYF

J gene: TRBJ2-7
D gene: .
clone size: .
V gene: TRBV5-4
CDR3 DNA: TGTGCCAGCAGCTTGGGCGCAGGGCCCTACGAGCAGTACTTC
CDR3 protein: CASSLGAGPYEQYF

J gene: TRBJ1-1
D gene: .
clone size: .
V gene: TRBV27
CDR3 DNA: TGTGCCAGCAGTTTATCCGCAGGGCCCCTCAGGGAAGCTTTCTTT
CDR3 protein: CASSLSAGPLREAFF

J gene: TRBJ2-7
D gene: .
clone size: .
V gene: TRBV2
CDR3 DNA: TGTGCCAGCAGTACTAGATCTATTTACGAGCAGTACTTC
CDR3 protein: CASSTRSIYEQYF

J gene: TRBJ2-6
D gene: .
clone size: .
V gene: TRBV7-9
CDR3 DNA: TGTGCCAGCAGCTTAGTGGGCTCGGGAGGGGCCAACGTCCTGACTTTC
CDR3 protein: CASSLVGSGGANVLTF

J gene: TRBJ1-6
D gene: TRBD1
clone size: .
V gene: TRBV19
CDR3 DNA: TGTGCCAGTAGTATCCTCCCGCTGACAGGGGTAGATTCACCCCTCCACTTT
CDR3 protein: CASSILPLTGVDSPLHF

J gene: TRBJ2-2
D gene: .
clone size: .
V gene: TRBV4-1
CDR3 DNA: TGCGCCAGCAGCCATGGAACAGGGCGGAACACCGGGGAGCTGTTTTTT
CDR3 protein: CASSHGTGRNTGELFF

J gene: TRBJ2-5
D gene: .
clone size: .
V gene: TRBV7-2
CDR3 DNA: TGTGCCAGCAGCTTCGAGGGATTGGGGGAGACCCAGTACTTC
CDR3 protein: CASSFEGLGETQYF

J gene: TRBJ2-7
D gene: TRBD1
clone size: .
V gene: TRBV27
CDR3 DNA: TGTGCCAGCAGTTTAACCGGGACAGGTTATTACGAGCAGTACTTC
CDR3 protein: CASSLTGTGYYEQYF

J gene: TRBJ2-7
D gene: .
clone size: .
V gene: TRBV5-1
CDR3 DNA: TGCGCCGACTCGACAGACTCCTACGAGCAGTACTTC
CDR3 protein: CADSTDSYEQYF

J gene: TRBJ2-1
D gene: TRBD2
clone size: .
V gene: TRBV7-6
CDR3 DNA: TGTGCCAGCAGCCCAACAAGCGGGATTTACAATGAGCAGTTCTTC
CDR3 protein: CASSPTSGIYNEQFF

J gene: TRBJ2-3
D gene: TRBD2
clone size: .
V gene: TRBV6-4
CDR3 DNA: TGTGCCAGCAGAAACAGCGGGGCTAGCACAGATACGCAGTATTTT
CDR3 protein: CASRNSGASTDTQYF

J gene: TRBJ2-1
D gene: TRBD2
clone size: .
V gene: TRBV11-3
CDR3 DNA: TGTGCCAGCAGCTCGGAGCGGGGGGGATACAATGAGCAGTTCTTC
CDR3 protein: CASSSERGGYNEQFF

J gene: TRBJ2-7
D gene: TRBD1
clone size: .
V gene: TRBV28
CDR3 DNA: TGTGCCAGCAGTTCGATTACAGGGGGCTTAAGTTACGAGCAGTACTTC
CDR3 protein: CASSSITGGLSYEQYF

J gene: TRBJ1-2
D gene: .
clone size: .
V gene: TRBV7-2
CDR3 DNA: TGTGCCGCGTTGACAGGACCGCGGTATGGCTACACCTTC
CDR3 protein: CAALTGPRYGYTF

J gene: TRBJ2-1
D gene: TRBD2
clone size: .
V gene: TRBV19
CDR3 DNA: TGTGCCAGTAGCTATGGCGGGAGTTACAATGAGCAGTTCTTC
CDR3 protein: CASSYGGSYNEQFF

J gene: TRBJ1-1
D gene: TRBD1
clone size: once
V gene: TRBV5-1
CDR3 DNA: TGCGCCAGCAGCTGGGGGGGGACAGGGCCTCCTAAGACTGAAGCTTTCTTT
CDR3 protein: CASSWGGTGPPKTEAFF

J gene: TRBJ2-5
D gene: .
clone size: .
V gene: TRBV9
CDR3 DNA: TGTGCCAGCAGCTCCTCGGGGGGCGGATGGGAGACCCAGTACTTC
CDR3 protein: CASSSSGGGWETQYF

J gene: TRBJ2-5
D gene: TRBD1
clone size: .
V gene: TRBV7-9
CDR3 DNA: TGTGCCAGCAGCGGCCGGACAGGGTATACCCAGTACTTC
CDR3 protein: CASSGRTGYTQYF

J gene: TRBJ2-1
D gene: TRBD1
clone size: .
V gene: TRBV15
CDR3 DNA: TGTGCCACCAGCAGTCAGACAGGGGCGTCATACAATGAGCAGTTCTTC
CDR3 protein: CATSSQTGASYNEQFF

J gene: TRBJ2-2
D gene: TRBD1
clone size: .
V gene: TRBV19
CDR3 DNA: TGTGCCAGTAGTCTCTGGGACAGGGGGCCGAACACCGGGGAGCTGTTTTTT
CDR3 protein: CASSLWDRGPNTGELFF

J gene: TRBJ2-5
D gene: TRBD1
clone size: .
V gene: TRBV6-5
CDR3 DNA: TGTGCCAGCAACGACAGGGTACAAGAGACCCAGTACTTC
CDR3 protein: CASNDRVQETQYF

J gene: TRBJ2-4
D gene: .
clone size: .
V gene: TRBV14
CDR3 DNA: TGTGCCAGCAGCCAAGCCCTCGAGGAGGCCAAAAACATTCAGTACTTC
CDR3 protein: CASSQALEEAKNIQYF

J gene: TRBJ1-1
D gene: TRBD1
clone size: .
V gene: TRBV5-5
CDR3 DNA: TGTGCCAGCAGCTTTACAGGGGAGGAAGCTTTCTTT
CDR3 protein: CASSFTGEEAFF

J gene: TRBJ2-1
D gene: .
clone size: .
V gene: TRBV2
CDR3 DNA: TGTGCCAGCAGTGGGGACTCCCGGGGCAATGAGCAGTTCTTC
CDR3 protein: CASSGDSRGNEQFF

J gene: TRBJ2-7
D gene: TRBD1
clone size: .
V gene: TRBV11-2
CDR3 DNA: TGTGCCAGCAGCGCTCACAGGGGCGACTACGAGCAGTACTTC
CDR3 protein: CASSAHRGDYEQYF

J gene: TRBJ1-3
D gene: TRBD1
clone size: .
V gene: TRBV7-6
CDR3 DNA: TGTGCCAGCAGCCTCACAGGGGGTGGCACCATATATTTT
CDR3 protein: CASSLTGGGTIYF

J gene: TRBJ2-5
D gene: TRBD2
clone size: .
V gene: TRBV13
CDR3 DNA: TGTGCCAGCAGCTTGGCCGGGACTAGCGGGTCCTCGGGGACCCAGTACTTC
CDR3 protein: CASSLAGTSGSSGTQYF

J gene: TRBJ2-3
D gene: .
clone size: .
V gene: TRBV7-3
CDR3 DNA: TGTGCCAGCAGCTTAGGCGGACTGCTTACAGATACGCAGTATTTT
CDR3 protein: CASSLGGLLTDTQYF

J gene: TRBJ2-7
D gene: .
clone size: .
V gene: TRBV4-1
CDR3 DNA: TGCGCCAGCAGCCGAAGTGAGGACTCCTACGAGCAGTACTTC
CDR3 protein: CASSRSEDSYEQYF